Listed below are T cell receptor beta chains from one sample, sequenced in a study of blood T cell repertoires in COVID-19. Some clones are missing from TCRdb's copy, which holds only in-frame ones; the method was immunoSEQ multiplex PCR. This sample yields 140,000 to 150,000 clones, of which 70% to 85% are seen a single time; about 10% belongs to the top ten. Material for sequencing was peripheral blood. All receptors come from a man aged 60-69 years with active or convalescent COVID-19. Both conserved end residues are part of each CDR3. Clone size appears in some rows only: once, few, many, or a class for an expanded clone.

v_call	j_call	clone_size	cdr3_aa
TRBV29-1	TRBJ1-4	-	CSVAGERGKLFF
TRBV27	TRBJ1-1	-	CASSLRQALGNTEAFF
TRBV3-1/TRBV3-2	TRBJ2-3	-	CASSQDPGVADTQYF
TRBV7-9	TRBJ1-5	-	CASSSGSRDQPQHF
TRBV19	TRBJ1-4	once	CATNRQGNEKLFF
TRBV7-8	TRBJ2-7	-	CASRSRDTSYEQYF
TRBV27	TRBJ2-2	-	CASSRTGAANTGELFF
TRBV5-6	TRBJ2-5	-	CASSTTGGETQYF
TRBV7-9	TRBJ2-7	-	CASSLSGGYEQYF
TRBV4-1	TRBJ1-3	-	CASSLLGLTARSF
TRBV4-1	TRBJ2-2	-	CASSQDKVSPGELFF
TRBV5-1	TRBJ1-4	-	CASSIGTPKTNEKLFF